This T cell receptor (beta chain) was identified during a study of blood T cell repertoires in COVID-19. The CDR3 spans 15 residues. The V and J ends lost 3 bases and 7 bases, in that order; junction bases with no gene match: 9. The germline V gene has CDR1 GTSNPN and CDR2 SVGIG (reference sequence). This clone was found once. The method was immunoSEQ multiplex PCR; TCRdb's version includes in-frame clones alone and lacks a portion of them. Here the sample spans about 490,000 clones, over 75% being singletons. The rearrangement links TRBV30 to TRBJ1-4; 9 bases match TRBD1. The TCR was taken from a human donor in a cohort sampled during active COVID-19. The sample was peripheral blood. The CDR3 nucleotides are TGTGCCTGGAGATATCGGACAGGGGATTCTGAAAAACTGTTTTTT. This encodes CAWRYRTGDSEKLFF.